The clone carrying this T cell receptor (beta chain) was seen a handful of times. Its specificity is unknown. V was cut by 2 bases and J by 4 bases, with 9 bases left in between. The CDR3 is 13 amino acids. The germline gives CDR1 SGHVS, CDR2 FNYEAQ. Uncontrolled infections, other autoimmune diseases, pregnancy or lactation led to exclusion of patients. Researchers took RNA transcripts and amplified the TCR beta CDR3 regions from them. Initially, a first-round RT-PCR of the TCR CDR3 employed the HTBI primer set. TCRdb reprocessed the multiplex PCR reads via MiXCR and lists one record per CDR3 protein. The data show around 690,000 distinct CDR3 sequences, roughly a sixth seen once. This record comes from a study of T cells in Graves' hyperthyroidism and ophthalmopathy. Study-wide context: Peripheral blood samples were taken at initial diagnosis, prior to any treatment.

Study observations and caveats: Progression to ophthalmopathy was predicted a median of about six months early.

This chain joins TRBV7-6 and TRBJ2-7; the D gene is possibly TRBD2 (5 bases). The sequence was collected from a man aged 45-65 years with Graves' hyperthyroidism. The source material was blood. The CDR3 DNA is TGTGCCAGCAGCTTACCGGGGAAATACGAGCAGTACTTC. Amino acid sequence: CASSLPGKYEQYF.